The 29 T cell receptor beta chains given below trace back to one sample, sequenced in a study of PD-L1 blockade in urothelial cancer (dated by TCRdb to between 2016 and 2019). The library was obtained by the immunoSEQ multiplex PCR assay. TCRdb retrieved this table from immuneACCESS and kept in-frame rearrangements only. Not all clones are present; in checked studies, unresolved V genes account for under half, and no reason is known for the remainder. Present in this sample are about 51,000 clones, more than 75% of which were seen just once. 2% to 3% of the sample rests with the top ten. The time point label, as the study defines it: peripheral blood 6 weeks after treatment start. The sample in question was PBMCs, obtained around atezolizumab (anti-PD-L1) treatment. The receptors stem from a man between 60 and 70 years old with urothelial cancer.

The chain couples TRBV6-1 to TRBJ2-7, with TRBD1 identical over 10 bases. J gave up 6 bases and V 2 bases, and 10 bases lay outside the gene matches. This CDR3 contains 16 residues. Germline V gene sequence: CDR1 MNHNS, CDR2 SASEGT. CDR3 region: CASSEPRGTGAFEQYF. For the CDR3, the DNA is TGTGCCAGCAGTGAACCCCGCGGGACAGGGGCTTTCGAGCAGTACTTC.

V gene TRBV5-1 combines with J gene TRBJ2-1, with D perhaps matching TRBD2 (6 bases). Per the germline V gene, CDR1 is SGHRS and CDR2 is YFSETQ. The V gene lost 7 bases and the J gene lost 8 bases, with 13 bases spanning the gap. The CDR3 totals 12 residues. CDR3 in DNA: TGCGCCAGCTCCACCCCGGGGGATGAGCAGTTCTTC. Protein sequence: CASSTPGDEQFF.

The CDR3 region is CASSLKSIRGSTYEQYF. The CDR3 nucleotides read TGTGCCAGCAGCTTGAAGTCGATCCGAGGATCGACCTACGAGCAGTACTTC. This rearrangement joins TRBV5-6 to TRBJ2-7; D is undetermined. CDR1 and CDR2 (germline): SGHDT, YYEEEE. The CDR3 is 17 residues long. Trimming shortened V by 1 base and J by 2 bases, and 19 bases separated the two germline ends.

This chain uses TRBV6-4 with TRBJ2-6; 7 nucleotides line up with TRBD2. V shed 4 bases and J 0 bases; nucleotides not matched to a gene: 0. This CDR3 spans 15 amino acids. Germline CDR1 and CDR2: MRHNA and SNTAGT. CDR3 sequence reads: CASSGGGSGANVLTF. The DNA of the CDR3 is TGTGCCAGCAGTGGCGGGGGCTCTGGGGCCAACGTCCTGACTTTC.

This chain uses TRBV10-3 with TRBJ1-3; D possibly corresponds to TRBD1 (6 bases). In germline, CDR1 is ENHRY, CDR2 SYGVKD. The V end lost 2 bases, the J end lost 5 bases, and 13 bases lay between the germline ends. The CDR3 is 15 residues long. CDR3 region: CAISEPGDGRNTIYF. The CDR3 nucleotides read TGTGCCATCAGTGAGCCAGGGGATGGAAGAAACACCATATATTTT.

The chain has TRBV18 and TRBJ2-7, with no clear D. Germline V gene sequence: CDR1 KGHSH, CDR2 LQKENI. CDR3 size: 13 residues. V was trimmed by 0 bases and J by 4 bases, leaving 7 bases between them. As DNA, the CDR3 is TGTGCCAGCTCACCACCGACGGGTTACGAGCAGTACTTC. Protein: CASSPPTGYEQYF.

The chain combines TRBV30 with TRBJ1-2; perhaps TRBD1 as D (6 bases). The V end was cut by 1 base, the J end by 8 bases, with 11 bases between. The V gene's germline CDR1 is GTSNPN and CDR2 SVGIG (reference sequence). The CDR3 runs to 12 residues. CDR3 protein: CAWSGQGKGYTF. The DNA of the CDR3 is TGTGCCTGGAGTGGGCAGGGGAAAGGCTACACCTTC. The full variable domain, with the rest looked up from reference TRBV30 and TRBJ1-2, is SQTIHQWPATLVQPVGSPLSLECTVEGTSNPNLYWYRQAAGRGLQLLFYSVGIGQISSEVPQNLSASRPQDRQFILSSKKLLLSDSGFYLCAWSGQGKGYTFGSGTRLTVV.

The CDR3 protein is CASSHRGAGKKDTQYF. CDR3 coding DNA: TGTGCCAGCAGCCACCGGGGCGCGGGGAAAAAAGATACGCAGTATTTT. The rearrangement uses TRBV5-8 and TRBJ2-3, with D possibly matching TRBD2 (6 bases). V was clipped by 4 bases and J by 5 bases, with 20 bases between them. The CDR3 is 16 residues long. Germline V gene sequence: CDR1 SGHTS, CDR2 YDEGEE.

The chain uses TRBV9 and TRBJ1-1; D remains ambiguous. V was pared by 4 bases and J by 4 bases, with 14 bases between. This CDR3 contains 14 residues. Germline-derived CDR1 and CDR2 are SGDLS and YYNGEE. The CDR3 region is CASSRGPASTEAFF. The CDR3 bases are TGTGCCAGCAGCCGAGGCCCCGCCAGCACTGAAGCTTTCTTT.

V usage is TRBV7-8 and J usage is TRBJ1-3; D is uncertain. The CDR3 spans 12 residues. Trimming took off 5 bases at V and 2 bases at J, with 4 bases between the two ends. Germline V lookup: CDR1 SGHVS, CDR2 FQNEAQ. The CDR3 loop reads CASSPAGNTIYF. The CDR3 region has the DNA TGTGCCAGCAGCCCGGCTGGAAACACCATATATTTT.

The V call is TRBV7-8, the J call TRBJ2-1, with 13 bases matching TRBD2. CDR3 size: 17 residues. CDR1 SGHVS and CDR2 FQNEAQ come from the germline V gene. The V gene end was trimmed by 6 bases and the J gene end by 10 bases; junction bases not matched to a gene: 15. CDR3 coding DNA: TGTGCCAGCAGTTCGGGCCCCGCACCGGGACTAGCGGGGGAGCAGTTCTTC. This codes for CASSSGPAPGLAGEQFF.

V gene TRBV5-1 combines with J gene TRBJ2-3; D unresolved. Trimming took 0 bases from V and 2 from J, leaving 4 bases between them. CDR1 and CDR2 from the germline V gene are SGHRS and YFSETQ. This CDR3 is built from 13 residues. Here the CDR3 DNA reads TGCGCCAGCAGCTTGGGGCCCACAGATACGCAGTATTTT. Translated: CASSLGPTDTQYF. The complete variable domain, with remaining parts taken from reference TRBV5-1 and TRBJ2-3, reads KAGVTQTPRYLIKTRGQQVTLSCSPISGHRSVSWYQQTPGQGLQFLFEYFSETQRNKGNFPGRFSGRQFSNSRSEMNVSTLELGDSALYLCASSLGPTDTQYFGPGTRLTVL.

The V call is TRBV18, the J call TRBJ1-1; 10 bases are a match to TRBD1. CDR1 and CDR2 (germline): KGHSH, LQKENI. This CDR3 has 14 residues. V lost 4 bases, J lost 4 bases, and 3 bases stayed unmatched. As DNA, the CDR3 is TGTGCCAGCTCACATGGGGACAGGGGCACTGAAGCTTTCTTT. Its protein product is CASSHGDRGTEAFF.

This rearrangement joins TRBV18 to TRBJ2-1, with TRBD2 matching 12 bases. Germline V gene lookup returns CDR1 KGHSH and CDR2 LQKENI. V shed 4 bases and J 8 bases; nucleotides not matched to a gene: 9. The CDR3 covers 16 residues. The CDR3 loop is CASSRLAGGPADEQFF. The DNA for the CDR3 is TGTGCCAGCTCACGTCTAGCGGGAGGGCCAGCTGATGAGCAGTTCTTC.

This chain links TRBV27 with TRBJ2-1; TRBD2 might be the D (5 bases). The V and J ends lost 4 bases and 12 bases respectively, with 19 bases between them. The length of the CDR3 is 14 residues. Germline V CDR1 and CDR2: MNHEY, SMNVEV (reference sequence). Here the CDR3 reads CASSSPSGVGVQFF. CDR3 DNA sequence: TGTGCCAGCAGTTCTCCTAGTGGGGTGGGAGTGCAGTTCTTC.

CDR3 coding DNA: TGCGCCAGCAGCCGGGACAGGGTAGCTACTAATGAAAAACTGTTTTTT. Amino acids: CASSRDRVATNEKLFF. The J gene is TRBJ1-4, the V gene TRBV4-3; 9 nucleotides align to TRBD1. The CDR3 contains 16 residues. With 4 bases clipped from V and 2 bases from J, the junction kept 5 bases outside the gene matches. In germline, CDR1 is LGHNA, CDR2 YSLEER.

V usage is TRBV5-4 and J usage is TRBJ1-3, with D possibly TRBD1 on 5 matching bases. CDR1 and CDR2 from the germline V gene are SGHNT and YYREEE (reference sequence). Trimming left V 4 bases short and J 0 bases short, with 14 bases between. CDR3 length: 16 residues. The CDR3 loop is CASSAARQGSGNTIYF. DNA for the CDR3: TGTGCCAGCAGCGCCGCCCGGCAGGGCTCTGGAAACACCATATATTTT.

The chain links TRBV15 to TRBJ2-2, with 10 bases identical to TRBD2. Germline loops: CDR1 LNHNV, CDR2 YYDKDF (reference sequence). This CDR3 is 17 amino acids long. V trimming: 5 bases; J trimming: 7 bases; junction bases outside the gene matches: 13. CDR3 in amino acids: CATSPRPSGGKGGELFF. CDR3 sequence (DNA): TGTGCCACCAGCCCCAGGCCTAGCGGGGGAAAGGGCGGGGAGCTGTTTTTT.

The chain recombines TRBV29-1 with TRBJ1-1; D remains ambiguous. The germline CDR1 and CDR2 sequences are SQVTM and ANQGSEA. Deletions cut 4 bases from V and 2 bases from J, with 8 bases between. This CDR3 is built from 12 residues. As DNA, the CDR3 is TGCAGCGTTGGAGCTACCAACACTGAAGCTTTCTTT. It specifies CSVGATNTEAFF.

This sequence joins TRBV29-1 and TRBJ2-1; D remains unclear. CDR3 length: 10 amino acids. Trimming took 4 bases from V and 7 from J, leaving 5 bases between them. Germline-derived CDR1 and CDR2 are SQVTM and ANQGSEA. CDR3 sequence: CSVGVNEQFF. The CDR3 nucleotides are TGCAGCGTTGGAGTAAATGAGCAGTTCTTC.

The rearrangement links TRBV11-3 to TRBJ2-3, with a possible D match to TRBD2 (6 bases). V was pared by 6 bases and J by 5 bases, with 15 bases between. CDR3 length: 14 residues. Germline CDR1 is SGHNT and CDR2 is YENEEA. Here the CDR3 DNA reads TGTGCCAGCAGGGGGGGTAGCGTTGTAGATACGCAGTATTTT. Translated: CASRGGSVVDTQYF.

J is TRBJ2-2 and V is TRBV5-6; TRBD1 might be the D (5 bases). The CDR3 is made up of 15 amino acids. CDR1 and CDR2 (germline): SGHDT, YYEEEE. The V end was cut by 5 bases, the J end by 4 bases, with 15 bases between. The CDR3 DNA follows: TGTGCCAGCAGTAAGGGGTCCGCGAGCACCGGGGAGCTGTTTTTT. It yields the protein CASSKGSASTGELFF.

This chain connects TRBV7-9 to TRBJ2-1; 7 bases line up with TRBD1. V shed 7 bases and J 0 bases; nucleotides not matched to a gene: 9. CDR1 is SEHNR and CDR2 is FQNEAQ in the germline V gene (reference sequence). CDR3 length: 16 amino acids. CDR3 nucleotides: TGTGCCAGCATCCTTAGTGCAGGGGGCTCCTACAATGAGCAGTTCTTC. It specifies CASILSAGGSYNEQFF.

The chain couples TRBV19 to TRBJ2-5; 8 bases fit TRBD1. The germline V gene has CDR1 LNHDA and CDR2 SQIVND (reference sequence). The CDR3 is 15 amino acids. Trimming took 4 bases from V and 2 from J; bases not matched to a gene: 6. CDR3 amino acids: CASSTRTGLQETQYF. DNA for the CDR3: TGTGCCAGTAGTACCCGGACAGGGCTACAAGAGACCCAGTACTTC.

The chain employs TRBV19 and TRBJ1-2, with TRBD1 identical over 10 bases. This CDR3 contains 14 residues. V was clipped by 4 bases and J by 3 bases; unmatched bases: 2. Per germline, CDR1 LNHDA and CDR2 SQIVND (reference sequence). CDR3 in amino acids: CASSSGTGDYGYTF. The CDR3 DNA reads as TGTGCCAGTAGTAGCGGGACAGGGGACTATGGCTACACCTTC.

This chain links TRBV7-9 with TRBJ2-7; 9 nucleotides align to TRBD2. The V and J ends lost 6 bases and 4 bases, in that order; junction bases with no gene match: 22. Germline V gene sequence: CDR1 SEHNR, CDR2 FQNEAQ (reference sequence). This CDR3 has 19 residues. CDR3 nucleotide sequence: TGTGCCAGCAGTCCAAGACAGGGACTAGCTCAAAGGGGGGTATACGAGCAGTACTTC. It encodes CASSPRQGLAQRGVYEQYF.

The chain employs TRBV7-9 and TRBJ2-7; 7 bases are shared with TRBD2. The CDR3 has 14 amino acids. V shed 5 bases and J 7 bases; nucleotides not matched to a gene: 11. The germline V gene encodes CDR1 SEHNR and CDR2 FQNEAQ (reference sequence). Here the CDR3 DNA reads TGTGCCAGCAGCAACCTAGCGGCCAAGACTGAGCAGTACTTC. Protein: CASSNLAAKTEQYF.

The chain recombines TRBV2 with TRBJ1-5; D call uncertain. In germline, CDR1 is SNHLY, CDR2 FYNNEI. Trimming shortened V by 2 bases and J by 7 bases, and 12 bases separated the two germline ends. This CDR3 spans 14 amino acids. The CDR3 here is CASSERTGNQPQHF. The DNA for the CDR3 is TGTGCCAGCAGTGAAAGAACGGGGAACCAGCCCCAGCATTTT.

The V gene is TRBV6-5, the J gene TRBJ2-1; 9 bases are a match to TRBD1. With 5 bases clipped from V and 6 bases from J, the junction kept 8 bases outside the gene matches. The CDR3 length is 15 residues. Germline CDR1 reads MNHEY; CDR2 reads SVGAGI. The CDR3 bases are TGTGCCAGCAGTACCGTCCCGGGACAGGGCAATGAGCAGTTCTTC. Protein sequence: CASSTVPGQGNEQFF.